The clone carrying this TCR beta chain was detected only once. These data originate in a study of blood T cell repertoires in COVID-19. Overall study context: Specimens from acute and convalescent COVID-19 originated in the United States, Italy and Spain. Nucleic acid was either cDNA or gDNA, and it came from T cells, B-cell-depleted T cells, or PBMCs.

With V trimmed by 5 bases and J by 3 bases, 13 bases remained unmatched. This CDR3 has 16 residues. Looked up from germline, CDR1 is MGHRA and CDR2 is YSYEKL. Authors' analysis steps: Amplification of reference gene primers provided the estimated nucleated cell counts. Here immunoSEQ multiplex PCR was the method, and the copy in TCRdb shows in-frame clones only, minus some. For V, J and clone size, that table is used; D and trimming come from the DNA. Of about 5,900 clones in the sample, under 90% were seen once. This sequence joins TRBV4-1 and TRBJ2-7, with 7 bases aligning to TRBD2. What was sequenced was peripheral blood. This clonotype originated in a man aged 55-75 years with acute or convalescent COVID-19. The CDR3 nucleotides are TGCGCCAGCAGCGCTACAATGGGGGGGACCGGCTACGAGCAGTACTTC. Amino acids: CASSATMGGTGYEQYF.